This TCR beta chain was observed in a study of Ad26.COV2.S vaccination and SARS-CoV-2 variants. Noted treatment: some 20 received Ad26.COV2.S at low or high dose, single or two shots; several received placebo; per-sample allocation not given. The study sampled participants on day 63 after the first vaccine or placebo injection. Produced via immunoSEQ multiplex PCR; TCRdb's table is partial and in-frame only. The sample holds 380,000 or so clones, under 90% seen once. This clonotype was sampled from a person between 18 and 60 years old who received the Ad26.COV2.S COVID-19 vaccine or a placebo. This specimen was peripheral blood, taken in a trial of Ad26.COV2.S vaccine versus placebo.

As DNA, the CDR3 is TGTGCCAGCAGTTACCCGGGACTAGCTTTCCCAGATACGCAGTATTTT. This encodes CASSYPGLAFPDTQYF. The V gene is TRBV6-2 or TRBV6-3, the J gene TRBJ2-3; 9 nucleotides line up with TRBD2. CDR1 and CDR2 from the germline V gene are MNHEY and SVGEGT. V shed 2 bases and J 4 bases; nucleotides not matched to a gene: 7. CDR3 length: 16 residues.